The 22 T cell receptor beta chains given below trace back to one sample, sequenced in a study of shared clonotypes between healthy human individuals. TCRdb's copy holds only in-frame clones and misses some; the assay was immunoSEQ multiplex PCR. The sample consists of about 2.4 million clones, approximately 94% of them appearing once. Specimen: naive CD4+ T cells sorted from blood. Subset denoted: CD45RA+ positively selected. These receptors all stem from a man between 18 and 29 years old in good health.

V usage is TRBV4-3 and J usage is TRBJ1-5; D is unresolved. Trimming left V 0 bases short and J 4 bases short, with 7 bases between. This CDR3 comprises 14 residues. In germline, CDR1 is LGHNA, CDR2 YSLEER. The CDR3 spells CASSQEWRNQPQHF. In nucleotides, the CDR3 is TGCGCCAGCAGCCAAGAGTGGCGTAATCAGCCCCAGCATTTT.

The chain uses TRBV6-1 and TRBJ1-1; 9 nucleotides agree with TRBD1. V shed 5 bases and J 12 bases; nucleotides not matched to a gene: 7. The CDR3 is 12 amino acids. The germline V gene has CDR1 MNHNS and CDR2 SASEGT. DNA of the CDR3: TGTGCCAGCAGTAAAAGCGGGACAGGGACTTTCTTT. Amino acids: CASSKSGTGTFF.

The chain recombines TRBV7-3 with TRBJ1-1, with D possibly TRBD1 on 5 matching bases. Germline values: CDR1 SGHTA, CDR2 FQGTGA. Trimming took 5 bases from V and 7 from J, leaving 14 bases between them. The CDR3 has 13 residues. For the CDR3, the DNA is TGTGCCAGCAGCCTACGAGACAGCCATGAAGCTTTCTTT. It yields the protein CASSLRDSHEAFF.

V usage is TRBV7-2 and J usage is TRBJ1-4; D unresolved. The CDR3 extends over 15 amino acids. Germline lookup yields CDR1 SGHTA and CDR2 FQGNSA. V gave up 3 bases and J gave up 6 bases, with 14 bases separating them. The CDR3 coding sequence is TGTGCCAGCAGCTTTGGCGGGCCGGTGGATGAAAAACTGTTTTTT. Translating it yields CASSFGGPVDEKLFF.

As for this clone: Other DNA sequences in the sample encode the same CDR3. This chain uses TRBV7-2 with TRBJ2-1; 8 bases line up with TRBD2. This CDR3 has 15 amino acids. Germline trimming cut 3 bases from V and 0 bases from J; bases unmatched to any gene: 1. Germline V gene data show CDR1 as SGHTA and CDR2 as FQGNSA. CDR3 nucleotide sequence: TGTGCCAGCAGCTTCGGGGGGGGCTCCTACAATGAGCAGTTCTTC. Residues: CASSFGGGSYNEQFF.

The chain employs TRBV7-9 and TRBJ1-4; 9 nucleotides match TRBD1. Looked up from germline, CDR1 is SEHNR and CDR2 is FQNEAQ (reference sequence). The V gene end was trimmed by 5 bases and the J gene end by 0 bases; junction bases not matched to a gene: 4. The CDR3 has 16 amino acids. CDR3 DNA: TGTGCCAGCAGCAAACAGGGGGCGACAACTAATGAAAAACTGTTTTTT. Translated: CASSKQGATTNEKLFF.

This chain uses TRBV5-6 with TRBJ2-1, with a possible D match to TRBD2 (6 bases). The CDR3 has 13 residues. Germline-derived CDR1 and CDR2 are SGHDT and YYEEEE. The V end was cut by 4 bases, the J end by 7 bases, with 12 bases between. The DNA of the CDR3 is TGTGCCAGCAGCCCCCCACTAGCAAATGAGCAGTTCTTC. Translated, it gives CASSPPLANEQFF.

V is TRBV10-1 and J is TRBJ1-1, with TRBD1 matching 8 bases. This CDR3 has 13 residues. Germline-derived CDR1 and CDR2 are WNHNN and SYGVQD (reference sequence). V was clipped by 6 bases and J by 4 bases; unmatched bases: 4. The CDR3 bases are TGCGCCAGCAGCTACACAGGGGGCACTGAAGCTTTCTTT. Amino acid sequence: CASSYTGGTEAFF.

The CDR3 nucleotides read TGTGCCATCAGTGAAGAGGGGGCATCGTATAATTCACCCCTCCACTTT. Translating it yields CAISEEGASYNSPLHF. The chain links TRBV10-3 to TRBJ1-6; 7 nucleotides agree with TRBD1. Germline loops: CDR1 ENHRY, CDR2 SYGVKD. The CDR3 has 16 residues. V lost 3 bases to trimming and J lost 4 bases; unmatched junction nucleotides: 6.

This clone appeared once. The rearrangement links TRBV7-7 to TRBJ2-2, with D possibly TRBD2 on 6 matching bases. The CDR3 has 13 residues. CDR1 is SSHAT and CDR2 is FNYEAQ in the germline V gene (reference sequence). The CDR3 DNA is TGTGCTAGCGGCCTGACATACACCGGGGAGCTGTTTTTT. Translating it yields CASGLTYTGELFF.

The genes are TRBV19 and TRBJ1-1; D unresolved. Between the trimmed V and J ends, which lost 10 bases and 1 base, there was a span of 7 bases. The CDR3 loop spans 11 amino acids. Germline values: CDR1 LNHDA, CDR2 SQIVND (reference sequence). CDR3 protein: CATGKNTEAFF. The CDR3 DNA is TGTGCCACCGGGAAGAACACTGAAGCTTTCTTT.

The V and J genes are TRBV10-3 and TRBJ2-7, with TRBD2 matching over 11 bases. Germline CDR1 reads ENHRY; CDR2 reads SYGVKD. The CDR3 has 14 amino acids. Trimming at V came to 4 bases and at J to 7 bases, leaving 6 bases not matched to a gene. The CDR3: CAISGVSGRVEQYF. The CDR3 nucleotides are TGTGCCATCAGTGGTGTTAGCGGGAGGGTGGAGCAGTACTTC.

This sequence joins TRBV27 and TRBJ2-3; weak D call: TRBD2 (5 bases). Germline-derived CDR1 and CDR2 are MNHEY and SMNVEV (reference sequence). The CDR3 is made up of 14 amino acids. Between the trimmed V and J ends, which lost 5 bases and 5 bases, there was a span of 14 bases. The CDR3, as DNA: TGTGCCAGCAGTCCCACAGCTCGGGGAGATACGCAGTATTTT. It yields the protein CASSPTARGDTQYF.

V usage is TRBV18 and J usage is TRBJ2-3; unclear D gene. Germline V gives CDR1 KGHSH, CDR2 LQKENI. The CDR3 length is 13 residues. Trimming removed 6 bases from V and 4 bases from J, with 11 bases in between. CDR3 DNA sequence: TGTGCCAGCTCCATCTCTAGGGCAGATACGCAGTATTTT. Its translation is CASSISRADTQYF.

CDR3 amino acids: CASSPMDGGSNQPQHF. The CDR3 DNA follows: TGTGCCAGCAGTCCCATGGACGGTGGGAGCAATCAGCCCCAGCATTTT. The J gene is TRBJ1-5, the V gene TRBV28; D unclear. V was shortened by 5 bases and J by 1 base, with 15 bases between the two germline ends. This CDR3 region has 16 residues. Germline V gene lookup returns CDR1 MDHEN and CDR2 SYDVKM.

The chain joins TRBV11-1 to TRBJ2-1; perhaps TRBD1 as D (7 bases). Germline lookup yields CDR1 SGHAT and CDR2 FQDESV (reference sequence). V lost 3 bases, J lost 5 bases, and 17 bases lay in between. The CDR3 loop spans 16 amino acids. The CDR3 region has the DNA TGTGCCAGCAGCTTCCTCGCGGGACAGATTCACAATGAGCAGTTCTTC. Translating gives CASSFLAGQIHNEQFF.

J is TRBJ1-2 and V is TRBV19; the match to TRBD1 covers 11 bases. V shed 6 bases, J shed 1 base, and the junction held 4 bases outside the gene matches. Per the germline V gene, CDR1 is LNHDA and CDR2 is SQIVND (reference sequence). The CDR3 is made up of 15 amino acids. CDR3 sequence: CASRGTGGINYGYTF. The CDR3 nucleotides read TGTGCCAGTAGGGGGACAGGGGGGATTAACTATGGCTACACCTTC.

The V and J genes are TRBV11-2 and TRBJ2-5; D ambiguous. CDR1 is SGHAT and CDR2 is FQNNGV in the germline V gene. The CDR3 covers 15 residues. V lost 5 bases to trimming and J lost 0 bases, with 13 bases between them. CDR3 nucleotide sequence: TGTGCCAGCAGCGTAGTCAGTTGGTACCAAGAGACCCAGTACTTC. Translation: CASSVVSWYQETQYF. The entire variable domain, with the rest obtained from reference TRBV11-2 and TRBJ2-5, is as follows: EAGVAQSPRYKIIEKRQSVAFWCNPISGHATLYWYQQILGQGPKLLIQFQNNGVVDDSQLPKDRFSAERLKGVDSTLKIQPAKLEDSAVYLCASSVVSWYQETQYFGPGTRLLVL.

The chain is built from TRBV6-1 and TRBJ2-5; D call uncertain. This CDR3 spans 12 amino acids. Per germline, CDR1 MNHNS and CDR2 SASEGT. The V end lost 6 bases, the J end lost 4 bases, and 9 bases lay between the germline ends. The CDR3 spells CASRTIVETQYF. In DNA, the CDR3 is TGTGCCAGCAGGACCATCGTAGAGACCCAGTACTTC.

The chain couples TRBV7-2 to TRBJ2-2; D ambiguous. This CDR3 comprises 13 residues. The germline CDR1 and CDR2 sequences are SGHTA and FQGNSA. Between the trimmed V and J ends, which lost 2 bases and 5 bases, there was a span of 6 bases. The CDR3 DNA sequence: TGTGCCAGCAGCTTATTAGGGACCGGGGAGCTGTTTTTT. It specifies CASSLLGTGELFF.

The V gene is TRBV4-1, the J gene TRBJ1-1, with 11 bases lining up with TRBD1. Germline V CDR1 and CDR2: MGHRA, YSYEKL. This CDR3 comprises 14 residues. V lost 1 base and J lost 5; bases outside the gene matches: 0. The CDR3 region has the DNA TGCGCCAGCAGCCAAGGGGACAGGGGGACTGAAGCTTTCTTT. It yields the protein CASSQGDRGTEAFF.

This clone has a single count. The chain carries TRBV6-6 and TRBJ2-3; D is undetermined. Germline V gene sequence: CDR1 MNHNY, CDR2 SVGAGI (reference sequence). Trimming shortened V by 7 bases and J by 1 base, and 3 bases separated the two germline ends. CDR3 length: 11 residues. CDR3 sequence reads: CASKRTDTQYF. CDR3 nucleotide sequence: TGTGCCAGCAAGCGCACAGATACGCAGTATTTT.